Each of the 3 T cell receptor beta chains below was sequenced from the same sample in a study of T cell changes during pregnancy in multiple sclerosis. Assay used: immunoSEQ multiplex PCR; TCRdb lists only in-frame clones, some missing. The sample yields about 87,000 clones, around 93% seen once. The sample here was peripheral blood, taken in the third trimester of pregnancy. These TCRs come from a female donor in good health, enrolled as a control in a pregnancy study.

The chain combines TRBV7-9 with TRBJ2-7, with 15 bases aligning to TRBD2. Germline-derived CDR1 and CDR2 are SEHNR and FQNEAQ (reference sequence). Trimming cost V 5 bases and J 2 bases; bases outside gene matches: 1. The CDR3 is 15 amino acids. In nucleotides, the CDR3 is TGTGCCAGCAGCCGGACTAGCGGGAGGGCCTACGAGCAGTACTTC. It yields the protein CASSRTSGRAYEQYF.

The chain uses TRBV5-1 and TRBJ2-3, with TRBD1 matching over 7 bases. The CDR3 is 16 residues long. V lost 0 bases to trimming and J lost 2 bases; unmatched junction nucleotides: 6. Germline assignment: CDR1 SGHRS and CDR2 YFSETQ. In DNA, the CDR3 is TGCGCCAGCAGCTTGGCCGACAGGGCTAACACAGATACGCAGTATTTT. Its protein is CASSLADRANTDTQYF.

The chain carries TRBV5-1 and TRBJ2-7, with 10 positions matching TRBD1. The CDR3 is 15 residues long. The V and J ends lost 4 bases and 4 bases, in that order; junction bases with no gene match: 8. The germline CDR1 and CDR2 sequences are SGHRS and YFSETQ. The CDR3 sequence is CASSPEGQGVYEQYF. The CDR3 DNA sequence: TGCGCCAGCAGCCCAGAAGGACAGGGGGTGTACGAGCAGTACTTC.